This passage covers 23 T cell receptor beta chains from one sample sequenced in a study of blood T cell repertoires in COVID-19. Assay used: immunoSEQ multiplex PCR; TCRdb lists only in-frame clones, some missing. The top ten hold less than 3.5% of the sample, which has nearly 300,000 clones, just under 90% seen once. The source material was PBMCs or T cells enriched from blood (not recorded which). The receptors originated from a woman aged 45-65 years who had been exposed to COVID-19.

V usage is TRBV5-5 and J usage is TRBJ1-2, with D possibly being TRBD1 (5 bases). The length of the CDR3 is 13 residues. From germline, CDR1 is SGHKS and CDR2 YYEKEE (reference sequence). V lost 3 bases and J 2 bases, leaving 8 bases between the germline ends. CDR3 DNA sequence: TGTGCCAGCAGCTGGGAGGGGAACTATGGCTACACCTTC. It is translated as CASSWEGNYGYTF.

The chain couples TRBV27 to TRBJ2-3, with 8 bases fitting TRBD1. CDR3 length equals 17 residues. The V and J ends lost 0 bases and 9 bases, in that order; junction bases with no gene match: 14. In germline, CDR1 is MNHEY, CDR2 SMNVEV (reference sequence). CDR3 DNA sequence: TGTGCCAGCAGTTTATCGGCTGGGGGACAGGCGGCTTTAACGCAGTATTTT. Translating it yields CASSLSAGGQAALTQYF.

The chain links TRBV5-1 to TRBJ1-6; perhaps TRBD1 as D (6 bases). This CDR3 has 18 amino acids. Germline V gives CDR1 SGHRS, CDR2 YFSETQ. V gave up 0 bases and J gave up 0 bases, with 13 bases separating them. The CDR3 here is CASSLDSQGSSYNSPLHF. In DNA form, the CDR3 reads TGCGCCAGCAGCTTGGATTCCCAGGGGAGCTCCTATAATTCACCCCTCCACTTT.

V is TRBV24-1 and J is TRBJ2-7; possible D gene TRBD1, 6 bases. The CDR3 spans 14 residues. Trimming took 6 bases from V and 3 from J, leaving 14 bases between them. Germline assignment: CDR1 KGHDR and CDR2 SFDVKD. The CDR3 loop is CATSPRDKIYEQYF. CDR3 bases: TGTGCCACCAGTCCCCGGGACAAGATCTACGAGCAGTACTTC.

In its sample, this clone was seen a few times. V usage is TRBV9 and J usage is TRBJ2-7, with unresolved D. This CDR3 comprises 13 residues. With 0 bases removed from V and 3 bases from J, the gap between germline ends came to 7 bases. The germline V gene has CDR1 SGDLS and CDR2 YYNGEE. CDR3 sequence reads: CASSVDPGYEQYF. DNA of the CDR3: TGTGCCAGCAGCGTAGATCCGGGCTACGAGCAGTACTTC.

The CDR3 DNA is TGTGCCAGTGGGGCGGCGGGACTGGACGAGCAGTACTTC. This sequence encodes CASGAAGLDEQYF. The chain carries TRBV19 and TRBJ2-7, with D possibly matching TRBD2 (6 bases). Germline values: CDR1 LNHDA, CDR2 SQIVND (reference sequence). Trimming removed 8 bases from V and 5 bases from J, with 16 bases in between. The CDR3 contains 13 residues.

V gene TRBV6-2 or TRBV6-3 combines with J gene TRBJ2-5; D uncertain. V was shortened by 2 bases and J by 5 bases, with 6 bases between the two germline ends. Germline V CDR1 and CDR2: MNHEY, SVGEGT. The length of the CDR3 is 12 residues. CDR3: CASSYPPETQYF. CDR3 DNA: TGTGCCAGCAGTTACCCTCCGGAGACCCAGTACTTC.

The chain combines TRBV3-1 (or the pseudogene TRBV3-2) with TRBJ1-6; 8 bases agree with TRBD1. Germline loops: CDR1 LGHDT, CDR2 YNNKEL (reference sequence). The CDR3 extends over 14 amino acids. V lost 4 bases, J lost 6 bases, and 2 bases stayed unmatched. The CDR3 DNA reads as TGTGCCAGCAGCCCGGACAGGGCTAATTCACCCCTCCACTTT. Its protein product is CASSPDRANSPLHF.

V gene TRBV5-1 combines with J gene TRBJ2-5, with no clear D. CDR1 and CDR2 (germline): SGHRS, YFSETQ. Trimming pared 1 base from V and 3 bases from J, leaving 7 bases between. This CDR3 contains 13 residues. The CDR3 here is CASSLLSEETQYF. As DNA, the CDR3 is TGCGCCAGCAGCTTGTTGTCAGAAGAGACCCAGTACTTC.

The chain combines TRBV11-2 with TRBJ2-1; D remains ambiguous. The V and J ends lost 1 base and 12 bases respectively, with 7 bases between them. The CDR3 extends over 11 amino acids. Germline CDR1 is SGHAT and CDR2 is FQNNGV. CDR3 bases: TGTGCCAGCAGCTTAGCGACTGTGCAGTTCTTC. It yields the protein CASSLATVQFF.

The chain couples TRBV2 to TRBJ1-4; TRBD1 matches 10 bases. V lost 3 bases, J lost 8 bases, and 6 bases stayed unmatched. The CDR3 is 15 residues long. Germline V lookup: CDR1 SNHLY, CDR2 FYNNEI. The CDR3 region is CASSEVGTGEEKLFF. The DNA of the CDR3 is TGTGCCAGCAGTGAGGTGGGGACAGGGGAAGAAAAACTGTTTTTT.

The rearrangement uses TRBV3-1 (or the pseudogene TRBV3-2) and TRBJ1-5; the match to TRBD1 covers 8 bases. The trim removed 4 bases at V and 7 bases at J, leaving 6 bases unmatched. Germline CDR1 LGHDT, CDR2 YNNKEL (reference sequence). The CDR3 runs to 14 residues. CDR3 sequence: CASSLGQAGQPQHF. For the CDR3, the DNA is TGTGCCAGCAGCCTGGGACAGGCGGGCCAGCCCCAGCATTTT.

This chain joins TRBV4-1 and TRBJ2-2; TRBD2 agrees at 9 bases. This CDR3 contains 16 residues. Losses at the gene ends were 1 base for V and 1 base for J; bases not matched to a gene: 1. The germline CDR1 and CDR2 sequences are MGHRA and YSYEKL. CDR3 protein: CASSQGLAENTGELFF. The CDR3 DNA reads as TGCGCCAGCAGCCAAGGACTAGCGGAGAACACCGGGGAGCTGTTTTTT.

V gene TRBV21-1 combines with J gene TRBJ1-4. TRBV21-1 is annotated as a pseudogene. The CDR3 has 16 amino acids. CDR3 sequence (DNA): TGTGCCAGCAGCGCCCTCACTAGATTAACTAATGAAAAACTGTTTTTT. This gives the protein CASSALTRLTNEKLFF.

This clone was recorded once. The chain couples TRBV4-1 to TRBJ1-5; 10 nucleotides agree with TRBD1. Germline CDR1 is MGHRA and CDR2 is YSYEKL. The trim removed 4 bases at V and 5 bases at J, leaving 5 bases unmatched. The CDR3 runs 15 residues. CDR3 loop: CASSPGQGRYQPQHF. The CDR3, as DNA: TGCGCCAGCAGCCCGGGACAGGGGCGTTATCAGCCCCAGCATTTT.

The genes are TRBV21-1 and TRBJ1-3; no DNA check was done on the table's D call, TRBD1. TRBV21-1 is listed as a pseudogene. The CDR3 extends over 17 amino acids. The CDR3 protein is CASSPPPQGSSGNTIYF. DNA for the CDR3: TGTGCCAGCAGCCCGCCCCCCCAGGGAAGCTCTGGAAACACCATATATTTT.

V usage is TRBV5-1 and J usage is TRBJ1-6; D is ambiguous. The length of the CDR3 is 17 residues. CDR1 and CDR2 (germline): SGHRS, YFSETQ. Trimming cost V 4 bases and J 5 bases, with 19 bases left between them. The CDR3 DNA is TGCGCCAGCAGCCGCTCTGGTATCTCAGTCGATAATTCACCCCTCCACTTT. Its translation is CASSRSGISVDNSPLHF.

This chain connects TRBV2 to TRBJ1-4; D not resolved. From germline, CDR1 is SNHLY and CDR2 FYNNEI. The CDR3 extends over 12 amino acids. V was cut by 6 bases and J by 11 bases, with 13 bases left in between. The CDR3 loop reads CASSQGSHKLFF. CDR3 nucleotide sequence: TGTGCCAGCAGCCAAGGTAGCCATAAACTGTTTTTT.

A few counts support this clone. The chain joins TRBV2 to TRBJ2-1; TRBD2 agrees at 8 bases. CDR1 is SNHLY and CDR2 is FYNNEI in the germline V gene. V lost 4 bases and J lost 7; bases outside the gene matches: 12. The CDR3 has 16 amino acids. CDR3: CASSVKGQRGLNEQFF. The CDR3 DNA is TGTGCCAGCAGTGTGAAAGGACAGCGGGGGTTAAATGAGCAGTTCTTC.

This chain links TRBV10-3 with TRBJ2-3, with 14 positions matching TRBD2. The CDR3 has 16 residues. Looked up from germline, CDR1 is ENHRY and CDR2 is SYGVKD. V lost 7 bases, J lost 4 bases, and 7 bases stayed unmatched. DNA of the CDR3: TGTGCCATCACCATGACTAGCGGGGGGGCCTCAGATACGCAGTATTTT. Encoded protein: CAITMTSGGASDTQYF.

The chain links TRBV4-1 to TRBJ2-7; TRBD2 is a possible D gene (6 bases). The CDR3 has 16 residues. V lost 2 bases, J lost 0 bases, and 14 bases lay in between. From germline, CDR1 is MGHRA and CDR2 YSYEKL. The CDR3 bases are TGCGCCAGCAGCCAATCATTAGCGGAGAGCTCCTACGAGCAGTACTTC. Its protein is CASSQSLAESSYEQYF.

The table lists this clone with a count of one. The chain joins TRBV4-1 to TRBJ1-1; D is uncertain. V lost 1 base and J 8 bases, leaving 8 bases between the germline ends. This CDR3 has 12 amino acids. Germline V lookup: CDR1 MGHRA, CDR2 YSYEKL. The CDR3 reads CASSQVAGEAFF. CDR3 coding DNA: TGCGCCAGCAGCCAAGTGGCGGGCGAAGCTTTCTTT.

V and J are TRBV11-2 and TRBJ2-2; D is undetermined. Germline loops: CDR1 SGHAT, CDR2 FQNNGV. The CDR3 covers 12 residues. V was shortened by 7 bases and J by 5 bases, with 8 bases between the two germline ends. CDR3 loop: CASTTRTGELFF. CDR3 coding DNA: TGTGCCAGCACCACGCGTACCGGGGAGCTGTTTTTT.